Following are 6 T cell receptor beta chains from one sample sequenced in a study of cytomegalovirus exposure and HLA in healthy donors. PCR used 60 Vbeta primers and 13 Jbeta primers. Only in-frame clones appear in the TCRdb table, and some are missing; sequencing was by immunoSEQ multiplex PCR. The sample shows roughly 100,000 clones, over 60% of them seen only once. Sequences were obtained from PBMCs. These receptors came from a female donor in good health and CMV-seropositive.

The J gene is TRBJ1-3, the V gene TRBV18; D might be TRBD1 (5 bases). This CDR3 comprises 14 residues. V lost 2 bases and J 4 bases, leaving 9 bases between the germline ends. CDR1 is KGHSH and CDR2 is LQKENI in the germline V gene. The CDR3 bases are TGTGCCAGCTCACCAGGGGCAACGGGAAACACCATATATTTT. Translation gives CASSPGATGNTIYF.

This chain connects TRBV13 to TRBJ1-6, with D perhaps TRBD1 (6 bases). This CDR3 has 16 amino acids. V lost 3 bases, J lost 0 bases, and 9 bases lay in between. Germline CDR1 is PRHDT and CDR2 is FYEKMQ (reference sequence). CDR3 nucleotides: TGTGCCAGCAGCTTCGGGACAAGCTCCTATAATTCACCCCTCCACTTT. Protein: CASSFGTSSYNSPLHF.

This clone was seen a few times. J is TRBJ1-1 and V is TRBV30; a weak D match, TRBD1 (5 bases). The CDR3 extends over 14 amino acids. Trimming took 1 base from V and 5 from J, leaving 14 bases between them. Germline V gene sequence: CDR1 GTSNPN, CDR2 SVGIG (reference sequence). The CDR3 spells CAWSGAGGGTEAFF. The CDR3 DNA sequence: TGTGCCTGGAGTGGTGCAGGTGGGGGGACTGAAGCTTTCTTT.

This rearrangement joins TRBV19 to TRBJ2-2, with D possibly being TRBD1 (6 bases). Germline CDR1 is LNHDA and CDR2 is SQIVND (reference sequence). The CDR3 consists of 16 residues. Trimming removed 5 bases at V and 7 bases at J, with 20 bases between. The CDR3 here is CASSHRGGIGGGELFF. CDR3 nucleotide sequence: TGTGCCAGTAGTCACCGAGGGGGTATAGGTGGCGGGGAGCTGTTTTTT.

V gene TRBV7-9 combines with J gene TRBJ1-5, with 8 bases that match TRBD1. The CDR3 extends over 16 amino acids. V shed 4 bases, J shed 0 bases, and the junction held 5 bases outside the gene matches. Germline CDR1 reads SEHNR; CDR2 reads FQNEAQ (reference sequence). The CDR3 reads CASSWGQVNSNQPQHF. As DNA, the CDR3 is TGTGCCAGCAGCTGGGGACAGGTGAATAGCAATCAGCCCCAGCATTTT. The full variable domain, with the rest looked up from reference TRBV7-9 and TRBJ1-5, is DTGVSQNPRHKITKRGQNVTFRCDPISEHNRLYWYRQTLGQGPEFLTYFQNEAQLEKSRLLSDRFSAERPKGSFSTLEIQRTEQGDSAMYLCASSWGQVNSNQPQHFGDGTRLSIL.

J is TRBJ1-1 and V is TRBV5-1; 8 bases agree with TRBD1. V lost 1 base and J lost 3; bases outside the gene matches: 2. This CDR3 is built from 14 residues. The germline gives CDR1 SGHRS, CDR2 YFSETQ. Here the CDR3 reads CASSLQGADTEAFF. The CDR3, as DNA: TGCGCCAGCAGCTTGCAGGGGGCTGACACTGAAGCTTTCTTT.